These 16 T cell receptor beta chains were sequenced from one sample in a study of control samples from healthy donors and cancer patients. TCRdb's copy holds only in-frame clones and misses some; the assay was immunoSEQ multiplex PCR. The top ten clones hold 1.2% to 1.5% of a sample with about 180,000 clones, around 89% of them seen once. The source material was blood. The receptors originated from a woman aged 50 to 60 in good health.

The rearrangement uses TRBV27 and TRBJ2-1; D is unresolved. CDR1 MNHEY and CDR2 SMNVEV come from the germline V gene (reference sequence). The CDR3 is 14 residues long. The ends were cut back, 7 bases at V and 3 bases at J, with 13 bases in the middle. The CDR3 spells CASNVLGGYNEQFF. CDR3 in DNA: TGTGCCAGCAACGTACTGGGCGGCTACAATGAGCAGTTCTTC.

The chain recombines TRBV28 with TRBJ1-1; D gene ambiguous. Germline V gene lookup returns CDR1 MDHEN and CDR2 SYDVKM. V shed 2 bases and J shed 3 bases, with 10 bases lying between them. The CDR3 covers 14 residues. The CDR3 DNA reads as TGTGCCAGCAGTTTACCCGGCAGGTACACTGAAGCTTTCTTT. Translating gives CASSLPGRYTEAFF.

This chain uses TRBV6-5 with TRBJ1-2, with D maybe TRBD1 (6 bases). The CDR3 has 15 residues. The ends were cut back, 0 bases at V and 6 bases at J, with 14 bases in the middle. Germline assignment: CDR1 MNHEY and CDR2 SVGAGI. CDR3 region: CASSYSTGTGHGYTF. The CDR3 nucleotides read TGTGCCAGCAGTTACTCGACAGGCACCGGTCATGGCTACACCTTC.

Regarding this clone: Within the sample, other DNA sequences also encode this same CDR3. The chain has TRBV5-1 and TRBJ2-1; D is undetermined. V was pared by 0 bases and J by 7 bases, with 5 bases between. Germline V lookup: CDR1 SGHRS, CDR2 YFSETQ. This CDR3 comprises 12 residues. CDR3 amino acids: CASSLVRNEQFF. The CDR3 coding sequence is TGCGCCAGCAGCTTGGTCCGGAATGAGCAGTTCTTC.

The chain links TRBV3-1 (or the pseudogene TRBV3-2) to TRBJ2-7; 11 nucleotides align to TRBD2. Germline CDR1 reads LGHDT; CDR2 reads YNNKEL (reference sequence). The length of the CDR3 is 15 residues. The junction had 4 bases not matched to a gene; V was cut back by 5 bases and J by 1 base. This CDR3 is CASSSTSGASYEQYF. The CDR3 coding sequence is TGTGCCAGCAGCTCGACTAGCGGGGCGTCCTACGAGCAGTACTTC.

This chain connects TRBV6-4 to TRBJ1-1; D remains unclear. V lost 5 bases, J lost 1 base, and 11 bases lay in between. From germline, CDR1 is MRHNA and CDR2 SNTAGT. There are 14 residues in the CDR3. CDR3: CASSPSPGNTEAFF. The CDR3 DNA is TGTGCCAGCAGTCCAAGTCCGGGGAACACTGAAGCTTTCTTT.

The gene calls are TRBV5-1 and TRBJ2-7, with D perhaps TRBD1 or TRBD2 (5 bases each). CDR3 length equals 15 residues. V was cut by 1 base and J by 2 bases, with 13 bases left in between. From germline, CDR1 is SGHRS and CDR2 YFSETQ. Here the CDR3 DNA reads TGCGCCAGCAGCTTGCAGTGGCAGGGAGCCTACGAGCAGTACTTC. It yields the protein CASSLQWQGAYEQYF.

Comments on this clone: Other DNA sequences in this sample translate to the same CDR3. The chain recombines TRBV15 with TRBJ1-5; no firm D call. Germline CDR1 and CDR2: LNHNV and YYDKDF (reference sequence). The V gene lost 0 bases and the J gene lost 4 bases, with 4 bases spanning the gap. The CDR3 totals 13 residues. In nucleotides, the CDR3 is TGTGCCACCAGCAGAGATCGGAATCAGCCCCAGCATTTT. This sequence encodes CATSRDRNQPQHF. The full variable domain, with the rest looked up from reference TRBV15 and TRBJ1-5, is DAMVIQNPRYQVTQFGKPVTLSCSQTLNHNVMYWYQQKSSQAPKLLFHYYDKDFNNEADTPDNFQSRRPNTSFCFLDIRSPGLGDTAMYLCATSRDRNQPQHFGDGTRLSIL.

This clone turned up a few times. The J gene is TRBJ2-7, the V gene TRBV7-2; D not certain. CDR1 and CDR2 (germline): SGHTA, FQGNSA. Between the trimmed V and J ends, which lost 5 bases and 6 bases, there was a span of 11 bases. This CDR3 is built from 12 residues. This CDR3 is CASSPDWGEQYF. The CDR3 DNA follows: TGTGCCAGCAGCCCCGACTGGGGCGAGCAGTACTTC.

This clone came up a few times. This chain uses TRBV27 with TRBJ2-3; 12 bases match TRBD2. Germline V CDR1 and CDR2: MNHEY, SMNVEV (reference sequence). The J segment lost 5 bases and the V segment lost 5 bases, leaving 8 bases of the junction unmatched. The CDR3 length is 16 residues. The CDR3 sequence: CASSPRLAGVVDTQYF. The CDR3 nucleotides read TGTGCCAGCAGTCCCCGACTAGCGGGAGTAGTAGATACGCAGTATTTT.

This chain joins TRBV12-2 and TRBJ2-7; the table calls TRBD1, which could not be checked here. TRBV12-2 is flagged as a pseudogene. The CDR3 extends over 15 amino acids. The CDR3 region is CASRLGRHQPYEQYF. The CDR3 nucleotides read TGTGCAAGTCGCTTAGGCAGACACCAGCCCTACGAGCAGTACTTC.

In its sample, this clone was seen a few times. The V gene is TRBV9, the J gene TRBJ1-1; 7 positions match TRBD1. V trimming: 2 bases; J trimming: 5 bases; junction bases outside the gene matches: 6. Per the germline V gene, CDR1 is SGDLS and CDR2 is YYNGEE. This CDR3 region has 14 residues. The CDR3 region is CASSVDNRGTEAFF. The CDR3 DNA follows: TGTGCCAGCAGCGTTGATAACAGGGGAACTGAAGCTTTCTTT. Combining the CDR3 with reference TRBV9 and TRBJ1-1 gives the whole variable domain DSGVTQTPKHLITATGQRVTLRCSPRSGDLSVYWYQQSLDQGLQFLIQYYNGEERAKGNILERFSAQQFPDLHSELNLSSLELGDSALYFCASSVDNRGTEAFFGQGTRLTVV.

V and J are TRBV30 and TRBJ1-5; tentative D call: TRBD1 (5 bases). Germline V gene data show CDR1 as GTSNPN and CDR2 as SVGIG (reference sequence). The CDR3 covers 14 residues. Trimming removed 1 base from V and 5 bases from J, with 12 bases in between. CDR3 sequence reads: CAWSAGQFDQPQHF. CDR3 bases: TGTGCCTGGAGTGCGGGGCAGTTCGATCAGCCCCAGCATTTT.

The chain combines TRBV3-1 (or the pseudogene TRBV3-2) with TRBJ2-5, with TRBD2 matching 9 bases. The junction had 11 bases not matched to a gene; V was cut back by 3 bases and J by 9 bases. This CDR3 is built from 15 residues. Germline CDR1 LGHDT, CDR2 YNNKEL (reference sequence). CDR3 amino acids: CASSHPSGAKQAQYF. The CDR3 DNA sequence: TGTGCCAGCAGCCACCCTAGCGGGGCGAAGCAGGCCCAGTACTTC.

The chain couples TRBV18 to TRBJ1-6; 10 nucleotides line up with TRBD1. Germline CDR1 KGHSH, CDR2 LQKENI. This CDR3 is 15 amino acids long. V shed 4 bases, J shed 5 bases, and the junction held 2 bases outside the gene matches. This chain's CDR3 is CASSLDRGNNSPLHF. The CDR3 DNA reads as TGTGCCAGCTCACTGGACAGGGGGAATAATTCACCCCTCCACTTT. Variable domain in full (rest from reference TRBV18 and TRBJ1-6): NAGVMQNPRHLVRRRGQEARLRCSPMKGHSHVYWYRQLPEEGLKFMVYLQKENIIDESGMPKERFSAEFPKEGPSILRIQQVVRGDSAAYFCASSLDRGNNSPLHFGNGTRLTVT.

CDR3 protein: CASTGDTEAFF. In DNA, the CDR3 is TGTGCCAGCACAGGGGACACTGAAGCTTTCTTT. V usage is TRBV6-5 and J usage is TRBJ1-1, with D perhaps matching TRBD1 (6 bases). CDR1 is MNHEY, CDR2 SVGAGI, per germline. V lost 7 bases and J lost 3, with 6 bases in between. The CDR3 loop spans 11 amino acids.